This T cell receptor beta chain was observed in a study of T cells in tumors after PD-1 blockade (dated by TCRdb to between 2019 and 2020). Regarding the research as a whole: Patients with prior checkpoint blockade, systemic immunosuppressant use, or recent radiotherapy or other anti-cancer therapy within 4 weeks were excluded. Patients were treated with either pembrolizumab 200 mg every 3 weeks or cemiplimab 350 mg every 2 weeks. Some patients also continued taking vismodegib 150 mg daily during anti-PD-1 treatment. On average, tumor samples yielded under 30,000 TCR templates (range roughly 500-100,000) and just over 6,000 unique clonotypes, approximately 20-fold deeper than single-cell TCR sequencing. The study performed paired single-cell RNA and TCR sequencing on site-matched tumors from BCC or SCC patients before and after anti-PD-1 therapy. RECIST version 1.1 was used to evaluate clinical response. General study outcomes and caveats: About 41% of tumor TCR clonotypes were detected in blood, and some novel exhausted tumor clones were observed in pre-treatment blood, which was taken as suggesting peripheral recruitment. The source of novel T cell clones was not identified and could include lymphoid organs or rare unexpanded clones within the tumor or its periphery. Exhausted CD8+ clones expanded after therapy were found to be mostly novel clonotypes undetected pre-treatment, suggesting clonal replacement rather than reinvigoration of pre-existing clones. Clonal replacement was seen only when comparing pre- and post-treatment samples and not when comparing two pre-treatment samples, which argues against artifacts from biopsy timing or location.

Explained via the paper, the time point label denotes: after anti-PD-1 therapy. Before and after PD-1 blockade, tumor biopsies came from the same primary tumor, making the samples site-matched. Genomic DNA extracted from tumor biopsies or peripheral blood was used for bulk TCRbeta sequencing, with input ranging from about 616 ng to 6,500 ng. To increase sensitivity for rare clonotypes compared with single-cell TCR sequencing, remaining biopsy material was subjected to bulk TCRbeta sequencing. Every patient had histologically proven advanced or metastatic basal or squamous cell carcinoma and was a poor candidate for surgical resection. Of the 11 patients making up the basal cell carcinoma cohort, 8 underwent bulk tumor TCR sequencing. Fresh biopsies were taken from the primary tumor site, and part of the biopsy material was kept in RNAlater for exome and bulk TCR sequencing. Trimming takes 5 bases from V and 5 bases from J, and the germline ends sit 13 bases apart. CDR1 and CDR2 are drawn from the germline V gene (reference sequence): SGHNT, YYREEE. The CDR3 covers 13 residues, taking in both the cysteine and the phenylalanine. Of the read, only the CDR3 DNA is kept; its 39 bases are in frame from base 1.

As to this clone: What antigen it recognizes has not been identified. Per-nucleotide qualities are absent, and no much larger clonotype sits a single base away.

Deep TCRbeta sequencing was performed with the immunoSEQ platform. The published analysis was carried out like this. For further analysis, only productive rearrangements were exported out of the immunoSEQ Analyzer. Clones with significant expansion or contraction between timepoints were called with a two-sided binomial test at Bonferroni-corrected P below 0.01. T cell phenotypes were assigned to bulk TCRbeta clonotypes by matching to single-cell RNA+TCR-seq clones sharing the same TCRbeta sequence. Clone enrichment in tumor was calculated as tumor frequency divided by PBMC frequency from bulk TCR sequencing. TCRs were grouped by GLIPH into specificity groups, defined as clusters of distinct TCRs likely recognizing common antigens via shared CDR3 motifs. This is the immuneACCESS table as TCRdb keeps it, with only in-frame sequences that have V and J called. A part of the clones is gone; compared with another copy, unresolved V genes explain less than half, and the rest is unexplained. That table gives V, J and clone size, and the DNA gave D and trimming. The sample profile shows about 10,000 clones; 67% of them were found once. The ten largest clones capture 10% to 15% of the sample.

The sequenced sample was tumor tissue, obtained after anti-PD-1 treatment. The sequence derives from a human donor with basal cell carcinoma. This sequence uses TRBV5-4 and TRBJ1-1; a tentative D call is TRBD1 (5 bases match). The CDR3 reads CASRLGEVTEAFF. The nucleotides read TGTGCCAGCAGGTTAGGGGAGGTGACTGAAGCTTTCTTT.